A single sample is the source of the 10 T cell receptor beta chains below, sequenced in a study of blood T cell repertoires in COVID-19. Libraries were prepared by immunoSEQ multiplex PCR; TCRdb keeps only in-frame clonotypes and omits some of them. The sample has about 120,000 clones, roughly 84% seen once. Sequencing was performed on peripheral blood. Source of these receptors: a man aged 35-49 years with acute or convalescent COVID-19.

The rearrangement links TRBV7-9 to TRBJ2-7; TRBD1 matches at 8 bases. V was pared by 0 bases and J by 7 bases, with 8 bases of the junction left unmatched. Germline lookup yields CDR1 SEHNR and CDR2 FQNEAQ (reference sequence). The CDR3 is 15 amino acids. The CDR3 DNA sequence: TGTGCCAGCAGCTTAGCTTGGCAGGGGGCAGGTGAGCAGTACTTC. Translating it yields CASSLAWQGAGEQYF.

In its sample, this clone was seen once. The gene calls are TRBV7-2 and TRBJ2-7, with a tentative D call TRBD2 (7 bases). Germline CDR1 is SGHTA and CDR2 is FQGNSA. CDR3 size: 18 residues. V was shortened by 0 bases and J by 6 bases, with 24 bases between the two germline ends. The CDR3 reads CASSLAVEGGWISSEQYF. Here the CDR3 DNA reads TGTGCCAGCAGCTTAGCCGTTGAGGGGGGGTGGATAAGCTCCGAGCAGTACTTC.

This clone was seen just once. The V gene is TRBV7-3, the J gene TRBJ1-1; 7 bases are shared with TRBD1. V gave up 1 base and J gave up 5 bases; unmatched junction bases: 1. The germline gives CDR1 SGHTA, CDR2 FQGTGA. CDR3 length equals 13 residues. The CDR3 sequence is CASSLNRGTEAFF. The CDR3 bases are TGTGCCAGCAGCTTAAACAGGGGAACTGAAGCTTTCTTT.

For the CDR3, the DNA is TGTGCCAGCAGCTTATTACGCCCCTCGGACTATGGCTACACCTTC. It is translated as CASSLLRPSDYGYTF. The rearrangement links TRBV7-6 to TRBJ1-2; D call uncertain. The germline gives CDR1 SGHVS, CDR2 FNYEAQ. The CDR3 contains 15 residues. V dropped 2 bases and J dropped 3 bases, with 13 bases sitting between them.

This chain links TRBV15 with TRBJ2-7; 10 nucleotides align to TRBD1. The CDR3 totals 14 residues. Germline V lookup: CDR1 LNHNV, CDR2 YYDKDF (reference sequence). J was trimmed by 6 bases and V by 1 base; bases with no gene match: 3. The CDR3 sequence is CATSRATGGGEQYF. The CDR3 DNA reads TGTGCCACCAGCAGAGCGACAGGGGGCGGCGAGCAGTACTTC. The full variable domain, with the rest looked up from reference TRBV15 and TRBJ2-7, is DAMVIQNPRYQVTQFGKPVTLSCSQTLNHNVMYWYQQKSSQAPKLLFHYYDKDFNNEADTPDNFQSRRPNTSFCFLDIRSPGLGDTAMYLCATSRATGGGEQYFGPGTRLTVT.

The rearrangement joins TRBV14 to TRBJ1-2; no clear D. Germline CDR1 reads SGHDN; CDR2 reads FVKESK. V lost 2 bases and J lost 5, with 15 bases in between. CDR3 size: 15 residues. The CDR3 loop is CASSQYSIRTYGYTF. The CDR3 DNA reads TGTGCCAGCAGCCAATACTCAATCCGGACTTATGGCTACACCTTC.

This clone was found once. The V and J genes are TRBV7-2 and TRBJ2-3; 8 positions agree with TRBD1. V was clipped by 5 bases and J by 1 base; unmatched bases: 2. Germline-derived CDR1 and CDR2 are SGHTA and FQGNSA. The CDR3 is 14 amino acids. The CDR3 reads CASSPDRGTDTQYF. The CDR3, as DNA: TGTGCCAGCAGCCCGGACAGGGGCACAGATACGCAGTATTTT. Full variable domain (rest looked up from reference TRBV7-2 and TRBJ2-3): GAGVSQSPSNKVTEKGKDVELRCDPISGHTALYWYRQSLGQGLEFLIYFQGNSAPDKSGLPSDRFSAERTGGSVSTLTIQRTQQEDSAVYLCASSPDRGTDTQYFGPGTRLTVL.

V usage is TRBV7-2 and J usage is TRBJ1-1, with TRBD1 matching 8 bases. Losses at the gene ends were 5 bases for V and 1 base for J; bases not matched to a gene: 3. The germline V gene has CDR1 SGHTA and CDR2 FQGNSA. The CDR3 runs to 14 residues. CDR3 in DNA: TGTGCCAGCAGCCCAGGGGGCGCGAACACTGAAGCTTTCTTT. Protein sequence: CASSPGGANTEAFF.

This clone has more than one count but fewer than ten. The chain employs TRBV28 and TRBJ2-1; TRBD2 aligns across 13 bases. Germline CDR1 and CDR2: MDHEN and SYDVKM. This CDR3 spans 15 amino acids. The junction had 5 bases not matched to a gene; V was cut back by 5 bases and J by 7 bases. CDR3 bases: TGTGCCAGCAGTCCGTTGACTAGCGGGAGGAATGAGCAGTTCTTC. It encodes CASSPLTSGRNEQFF. Full variable domain (missing parts from reference TRBV28 and TRBJ2-1): DVKVTQSSRYLVKRTGEKVFLECVQDMDHENMFWYRQDPGLGLRLIYFSYDVKMKEKGDIPEGYSVSREKKERFSLILESASTNQTSMYLCASSPLTSGRNEQFFGPGTRLTVL.

The V and J genes are TRBV27 and TRBJ2-1; 11 bases agree with TRBD1. Germline CDR1 is MNHEY and CDR2 is SMNVEV (reference sequence). After removal of 4 bases from V and 9 bases from J, the junction contained 11 bases not matched to a gene. The CDR3 runs 16 residues. The DNA of the CDR3 is TGTGCCAGCAGTTCCCCAGGACAGGGGGCTGAAATTGAGCAGTTCTTC. It translates to CASSSPGQGAEIEQFF.